The 20 T cell receptor beta chains below all came from one sample that was sequenced in a study of T cell responses to AZD1222 COVID-19 vaccine. Produced via immunoSEQ multiplex PCR; TCRdb's table is partial and in-frame only. The sample yields 110,000 to 150,000 clones, more than 90% seen once. The sample here was peripheral blood, taken on day 0 of AZD1222 vaccination. The receptors come from an adult in good health.

This chain joins TRBV7-9 and TRBJ2-1; 7 bases map to TRBD1. V dropped 0 bases and J dropped 7; count of bases not matched to a gene: 9. The CDR3 is made up of 16 amino acids. Per the germline V gene, CDR1 is SEHNR and CDR2 is FQNEAQ (reference sequence). CDR3 coding DNA: TGTGCCAGCAGCTTAGCAAGACAGGGAGTAGGGAATGAGCAGTTCTTC. Translating it yields CASSLARQGVGNEQFF.

CDR3 in DNA: TGCGCCAGCAGCTTTGCGCGGGAGTTTAATGAGCAGTTCTTC. Its protein is CASSFAREFNEQFF. The V and J genes are TRBV5-1 and TRBJ2-1; 7 bases fit TRBD2. CDR1 is SGHRS, CDR2 YFSETQ, per germline. Trimming at V came to 2 bases and at J to 7 bases, leaving 6 bases not matched to a gene. There are 14 residues in the CDR3.

This clone was counted once. The V call is TRBV2, the J call TRBJ2-7, with D hard to call. CDR1 is SNHLY and CDR2 is FYNNEI in the germline V gene. Trimming pared 6 bases from V and 3 bases from J, leaving 3 bases between. This CDR3 is built from 10 residues. The DNA of the CDR3 is TGTGCCAGCAGAGACTACGAGCAGTACTTC. It yields the protein CASRDYEQYF.

This rearrangement joins TRBV5-1 to TRBJ2-5; maybe TRBD2 (6 bases). V lost 0 bases and J lost 3, with 12 bases in between. The germline gives CDR1 SGHRS, CDR2 YFSETQ. This CDR3 comprises 15 residues. The chain's CDR3 is CASSLGDFREETQYF. In nucleotides, the CDR3 is TGCGCCAGCAGCTTGGGGGACTTCAGGGAAGAGACCCAGTACTTC. The full variable domain, in which reference TRBV5-1 and TRBJ2-5 provide the parts outside the CDR3, is KAGVTQTPRYLIKTRGQQVTLSCSPISGHRSVSWYQQTPGQGLQFLFEYFSETQRNKGNFPGRFSGRQFSNSRSEMNVSTLELGDSALYLCASSLGDFREETQYFGPGTRLLVL.

A note on this clone: The same CDR3 is also encoded by other DNA sequences in this sample. The V and J genes are TRBV4-1 and TRBJ2-1, with 9 bases fitting TRBD2. Germline values: CDR1 MGHRA, CDR2 YSYEKL. J gave up 7 bases and V 0 bases, and 7 bases lay outside the gene matches. The length of the CDR3 is 16 residues. CDR3 amino acids: CASSQDRLAGVNEQFF. Written as DNA, the CDR3 is TGCGCCAGCAGCCAAGATAGATTAGCGGGAGTAAATGAGCAGTTCTTC.

As DNA, the CDR3 is TGTGCCAGCAGCTTACTAGCCAGCGGGAGGATCGAGGAGCAGTTCTTC. It encodes CASSLLASGRIEEQFF. V usage is TRBV5-6 and J usage is TRBJ2-1; 9 nucleotides align to TRBD2. Germline V CDR1 and CDR2: SGHDT, YYEEEE. This CDR3 spans 16 amino acids. V was clipped by 2 bases and J by 10 bases; unmatched bases: 13. Complete variable domain (other parts from reference TRBV5-6 and TRBJ2-1): DAGVTQSPTHLIKTRGQQVTLRCSPKSGHDTVSWYQQALGQGPQFIFQYYEEEERQRGNFPDRFSGHQFPNYSSELNVNALLLGDSALYLCASSLLASGRIEEQFFGPGTRLTVL.

The CDR3 DNA is TGTGCCAGCAGTGCCGGGCCGGCGGATGAGCAGTTCTTC. This translates into CASSAGPADEQFF. The V gene is TRBV6-4, the J gene TRBJ2-1; D not certain. The CDR3 consists of 13 residues. The germline V gene encodes CDR1 MRHNA and CDR2 SNTAGT. V lost 4 bases to trimming and J lost 8 bases, with 12 bases between them.

V usage is TRBV11-3 and J usage is TRBJ2-5; D is unresolved. CDR1 and CDR2 (germline): SGHNT, YENEEA. This CDR3 spans 13 amino acids. The V end was cut by 7 bases, the J end by 3 bases, with 12 bases between. The CDR3 coding sequence is TGTGCCAGCATAGAGCCGGCGGAAGAGACCCAGTACTTC. Its translation: CASIEPAEETQYF. Complete variable domain (other parts from reference TRBV11-3 and TRBJ2-5): EAGVVQSPRYKIIEKKQPVAFWCNPISGHNTLYWYLQNLGQGPELLIRYENEEAVDDSQLPKDRFSAERLKGVDSTLKIQPAELGDSAVYLCASIEPAEETQYFGPGTRLLVL.

The J gene is TRBJ1-2, the V gene TRBV5-1; 9 bases match TRBD1. Germline V lookup: CDR1 SGHRS, CDR2 YFSETQ. V dropped 0 bases and J dropped 5; count of bases not matched to a gene: 14. CDR3 size: 18 residues. The CDR3 DNA reads as TGCGCCAGCAGCTTGGCCTTGGGACAGGGTCAAACTTGGTATGGCTACACCTTC. Protein: CASSLALGQGQTWYGYTF. Together with reference TRBV5-1 and TRBJ1-2, the CDR3 gives the full variable domain: KAGVTQTPRYLIKTRGQQVTLSCSPISGHRSVSWYQQTPGQGLQFLFEYFSETQRNKGNFPGRFSGRQFSNSRSEMNVSTLELGDSALYLCASSLALGQGQTWYGYTFGSGTRLTVV.

J is TRBJ1-1 and V is TRBV2; D might be TRBD1 (5 bases). Germline V gene lookup returns CDR1 SNHLY and CDR2 FYNNEI. This CDR3 region has 11 residues. V dropped 7 bases and J dropped 5 bases, with 8 bases sitting between them. CDR3 amino acids: CASTRETEAFF. The CDR3 coding sequence is TGTGCCAGCACCAGGGAAACTGAAGCTTTCTTT. Using reference TRBV2 and TRBJ1-1 for the parts outside the CDR3, the full variable domain is EPEVTQTPSHQVTQMGQEVILRCVPISNHLYFYWYRQILGQKVEFLVSFYNNEISEKSEIFDDQFSVERPDGSNFTLKIRSTKLEDSAMYFCASTRETEAFFGQGTRLTVV.

V usage is TRBV6-2 or TRBV6-3 and J usage is TRBJ1-4; D remains unclear. The CDR3 loop spans 15 amino acids. In germline, CDR1 is MNHEY, CDR2 SVGEGT. Trimming left V 2 bases short and J 3 bases short, with 10 bases between. The CDR3 reads CASSYGRVSNEKLFF. Written as DNA, the CDR3 is TGTGCCAGCAGTTACGGGCGAGTTTCTAATGAAAAACTGTTTTTT.

The chain couples TRBV4-1 to TRBJ2-7; no clear D. V was cut by 0 bases and J by 3 bases, with 15 bases left in between. Per germline, CDR1 MGHRA and CDR2 YSYEKL. This CDR3 region has 16 residues. CDR3 bases: TGCGCCAGCAGCCAAGAGTTTCAGGTCAGGCTCTACGAGCAGTACTTC. Amino acid sequence: CASSQEFQVRLYEQYF.

The V call is TRBV6-6, the J call TRBJ2-7, with 7 bases that match TRBD2. The V segment lost 2 bases and the J segment 3 bases; nucleotides outside the gene matches: 7. CDR1 is MNHNY and CDR2 is SVGAGI in the germline V gene (reference sequence). The CDR3 consists of 15 residues. As DNA, the CDR3 is TGTGCCAGCAGTTACCCACCCGGGACTAACTACGAGCAGTACTTC. Residues: CASSYPPGTNYEQYF.

The chain recombines TRBV5-6 with TRBJ1-1; 10 nucleotides align to TRBD1. CDR1 is SGHDT and CDR2 is YYEEEE in the germline V gene. This CDR3 has 14 amino acids. V shed 4 bases, J shed 6 bases, and the junction held 6 bases outside the gene matches. The CDR3 sequence is CASSVRDRGPEAFF. CDR3 sequence (DNA): TGTGCCAGCAGCGTCCGGGACAGGGGTCCTGAAGCTTTCTTT.

The chain is built from TRBV10-2 and TRBJ1-5, with D unresolved. CDR3 length equals 17 residues. Per the germline V gene, CDR1 is WSHSY and CDR2 is SAAADI. V shed 1 base and J shed 0 bases, with 13 bases lying between them. The chain's CDR3 is CASSEYPQRYSNQPQHF. The CDR3 DNA is TGCGCCAGCAGTGAGTACCCCCAGAGGTATAGCAATCAGCCCCAGCATTTT.

This chain links TRBV11-2 with TRBJ2-7; D remains unclear. Germline CDR1 is SGHAT and CDR2 is FQNNGV. The CDR3 has 15 amino acids. V lost 1 base to trimming and J lost 4 bases, with 14 bases between them. The CDR3 loop is CASSLGWGPGYEQYF. The CDR3 region has the DNA TGTGCCAGCAGCTTAGGGTGGGGTCCGGGTTACGAGCAGTACTTC.

V usage is TRBV21-1 and J usage is TRBJ2-7; the table's D call, TRBD2, was not checked against the DNA. TRBV21-1 is noted as a pseudogene. The CDR3 consists of 13 residues. In DNA, the CDR3 is TGTGCCAGACCGACTAGCGGGAGGTACGAGCAGTACTTC. Its protein is CARPTSGRYEQYF.

The sample holds a few counts of this clone. The genes are TRBV2 and TRBJ2-7; 14 bases map to TRBD2. This CDR3 has 16 amino acids. Germline trimming cut 7 bases from V and 6 bases from J; bases unmatched to any gene: 11. The germline CDR1 and CDR2 sequences are SNHLY and FYNNEI. CDR3 DNA sequence: TGTGCCAGCACCAGACTAGCGGGAGGGTATAGTCGCGAGCAGTACTTC. The encoded protein is CASTRLAGGYSREQYF. Variable domain in full (rest from reference TRBV2 and TRBJ2-7): EPEVTQTPSHQVTQMGQEVILRCVPISNHLYFYWYRQILGQKVEFLVSFYNNEISEKSEIFDDQFSVERPDGSNFTLKIRSTKLEDSAMYFCASTRLAGGYSREQYFGPGTRLTVT.

V usage is TRBV5-1 and J usage is TRBJ2-7; D may be TRBD2 (5 bases). The ends were cut back, 0 bases at V and 3 bases at J, with 10 bases in the middle. CDR1 and CDR2 from the germline V gene are SGHRS and YFSETQ. The CDR3 contains 14 residues. The CDR3 reads CASSLAQAGYEQYF. The CDR3 DNA sequence: TGCGCCAGCAGCTTGGCCCAGGCGGGCTACGAGCAGTACTTC.

J is TRBJ2-5 and V is TRBV6-1; TRBD1 is a possible D gene (6 bases). The V end lost 2 bases, the J end lost 0 bases, and 7 bases lay between the germline ends. The CDR3 extends over 14 amino acids. Germline V gives CDR1 MNHNS, CDR2 SASEGT. CDR3 sequence reads: CASSEQGYQETQYF. The CDR3 DNA reads as TGTGCCAGCAGTGAACAGGGGTACCAAGAGACCCAGTACTTC.